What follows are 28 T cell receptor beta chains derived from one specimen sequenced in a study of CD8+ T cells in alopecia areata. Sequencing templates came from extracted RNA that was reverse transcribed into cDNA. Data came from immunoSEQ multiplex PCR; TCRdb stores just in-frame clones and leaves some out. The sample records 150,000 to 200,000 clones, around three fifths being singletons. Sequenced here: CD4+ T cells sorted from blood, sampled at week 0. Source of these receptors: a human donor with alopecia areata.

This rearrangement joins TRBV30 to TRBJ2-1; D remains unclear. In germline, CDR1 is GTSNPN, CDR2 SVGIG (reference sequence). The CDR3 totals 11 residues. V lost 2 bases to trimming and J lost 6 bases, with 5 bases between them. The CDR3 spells CAWSRLNEQFF. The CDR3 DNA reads TGTGCCTGGAGTCGGCTCAATGAGCAGTTCTTC.

The CDR3 here is CASSEVGQGVGQPQHF. The CDR3 region has the DNA TGTGCCAGCAGTGAAGTTGGGCAGGGGGTCGGTCAGCCCCAGCATTTT. V usage is TRBV2 and J usage is TRBJ1-5, with 7 bases identical to TRBD1. With 1 base clipped from V and 6 bases from J, the junction kept 9 bases outside the gene matches. The germline V gene has CDR1 SNHLY and CDR2 FYNNEI. CDR3 length: 16 residues.

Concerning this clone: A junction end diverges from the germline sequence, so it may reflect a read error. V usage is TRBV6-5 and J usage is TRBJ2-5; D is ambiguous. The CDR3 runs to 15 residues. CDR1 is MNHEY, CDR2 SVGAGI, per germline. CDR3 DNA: TGTGCCAGCAGTTACTCGGCCGAGATTCAAGAGACCCGGTACTTC. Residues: CASSYSAEIQETRYF.

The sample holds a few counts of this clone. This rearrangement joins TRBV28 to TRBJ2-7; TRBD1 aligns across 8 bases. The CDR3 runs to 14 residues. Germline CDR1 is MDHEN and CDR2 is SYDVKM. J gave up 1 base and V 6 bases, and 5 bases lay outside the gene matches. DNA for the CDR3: TGTGCCAGCAGACCAGGGGGCTCGTCCTACGAGCAGTACTTC. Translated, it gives CASRPGGSSYEQYF.

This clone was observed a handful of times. In nucleotides, the CDR3 is TGCGCCAGCAGCCAAGACCGTCACCATTATGGCTACACCTTC. This encodes CASSQDRHHYGYTF. This rearrangement joins TRBV4-1 to TRBJ1-2; D unresolved. Trimming removed 0 bases from V and 5 bases from J, with 10 bases in between. The germline V gene has CDR1 MGHRA and CDR2 YSYEKL. CDR3 length equals 14 residues.

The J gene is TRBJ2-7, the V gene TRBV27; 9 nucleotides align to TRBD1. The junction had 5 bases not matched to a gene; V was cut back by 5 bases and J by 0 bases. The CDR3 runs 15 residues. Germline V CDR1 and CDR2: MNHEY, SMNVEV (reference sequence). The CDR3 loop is CASSPDRGSSYEQYF. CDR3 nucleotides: TGTGCCAGCAGTCCTGACAGGGGGTCCTCCTACGAGCAGTACTTC.

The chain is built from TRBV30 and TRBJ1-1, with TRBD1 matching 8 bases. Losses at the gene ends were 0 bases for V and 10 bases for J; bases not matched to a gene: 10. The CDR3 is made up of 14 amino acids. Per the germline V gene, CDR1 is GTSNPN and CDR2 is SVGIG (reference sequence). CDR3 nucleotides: TGTGCCTGGAGTGTACTGCCAGGGGGCGCGATAGCTTTCTTT. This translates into CAWSVLPGGAIAFF.

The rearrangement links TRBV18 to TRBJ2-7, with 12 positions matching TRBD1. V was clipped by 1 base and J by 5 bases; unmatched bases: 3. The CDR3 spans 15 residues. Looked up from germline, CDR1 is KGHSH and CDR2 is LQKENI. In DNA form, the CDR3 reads TGTGCCAGCTCACCACTTGGGACAGGGGGCCACGAGCAGTACTTC. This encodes CASSPLGTGGHEQYF.

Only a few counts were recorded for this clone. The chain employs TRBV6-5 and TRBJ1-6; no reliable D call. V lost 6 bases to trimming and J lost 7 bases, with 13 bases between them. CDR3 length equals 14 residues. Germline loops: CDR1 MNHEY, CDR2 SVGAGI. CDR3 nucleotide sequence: TGTGCCAGCAGAGACCACGGACCAAATTCACCCCTCCACTTT. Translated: CASRDHGPNSPLHF.

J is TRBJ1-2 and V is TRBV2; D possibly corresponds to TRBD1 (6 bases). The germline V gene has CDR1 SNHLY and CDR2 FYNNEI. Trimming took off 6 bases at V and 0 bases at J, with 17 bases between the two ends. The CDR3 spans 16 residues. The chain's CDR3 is CASRDSLLTANYGYTF. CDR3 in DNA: TGTGCCAGCAGGGACAGCCTCCTGACGGCTAACTATGGCTACACCTTC.

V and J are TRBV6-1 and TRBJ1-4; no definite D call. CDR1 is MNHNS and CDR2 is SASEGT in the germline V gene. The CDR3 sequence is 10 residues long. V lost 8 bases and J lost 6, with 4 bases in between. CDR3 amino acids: CASLYEKLFF. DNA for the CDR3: TGTGCCAGCCTTTATGAAAAACTGTTTTTT.

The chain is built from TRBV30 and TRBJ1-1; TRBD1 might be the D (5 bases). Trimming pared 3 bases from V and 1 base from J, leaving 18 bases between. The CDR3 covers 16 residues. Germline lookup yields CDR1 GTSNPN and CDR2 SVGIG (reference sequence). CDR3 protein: CAWSANRGHKNTEAFF. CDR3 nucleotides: TGTGCCTGGAGCGCAAACCGAGGACACAAGAACACTGAAGCTTTCTTT.

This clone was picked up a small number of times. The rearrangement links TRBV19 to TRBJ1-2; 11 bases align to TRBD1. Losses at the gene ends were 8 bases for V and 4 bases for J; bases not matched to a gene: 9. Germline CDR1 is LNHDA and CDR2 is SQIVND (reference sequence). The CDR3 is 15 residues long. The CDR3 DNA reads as TGTGCCAGTGGACAGGGGGCCCGTCACCTCTATGGCTACACCTTC. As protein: CASGQGARHLYGYTF.

The CDR3 DNA reads as TGTGCCAGCAGCCAATTTACCGGGAGAAGGACTGAAGCTTTCTTT. It specifies CASSQFTGRRTEAFF. The rearrangement uses TRBV7-9 and TRBJ1-1; no reliable D call. The V end lost 5 bases, the J end lost 5 bases, and 18 bases lay between the germline ends. Germline values: CDR1 SEHNR, CDR2 FQNEAQ (reference sequence). The CDR3 contains 15 residues. The complete variable domain, with remaining parts taken from reference TRBV7-9 and TRBJ1-1, reads DTGVSQNPRHKITKRGQNVTFRCDPISEHNRLYWYRQTLGQGPEFLTYFQNEAQLEKSRLLSDRFSAERPKGSFSTLEIQRTEQGDSAMYLCASSQFTGRRTEAFFGQGTRLTVV.

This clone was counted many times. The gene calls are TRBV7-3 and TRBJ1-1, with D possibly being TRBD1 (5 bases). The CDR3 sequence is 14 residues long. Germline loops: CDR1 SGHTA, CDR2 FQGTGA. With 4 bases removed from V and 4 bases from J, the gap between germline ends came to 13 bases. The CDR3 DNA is TGTGCCAGCAGCTCAGACAGTTCGGCCACTGAAGCTTTCTTT. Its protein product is CASSSDSSATEAFF. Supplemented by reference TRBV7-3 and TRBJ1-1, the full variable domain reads GAGVSQTPSNKVTEKGKYVELRCDPISGHTALYWYRQSLGQGPEFLIYFQGTGAADDSGLPNDRFFAVRPEGSVSTLKIQRTERGDSAVYLCASSSDSSATEAFFGQGTRLTVV.

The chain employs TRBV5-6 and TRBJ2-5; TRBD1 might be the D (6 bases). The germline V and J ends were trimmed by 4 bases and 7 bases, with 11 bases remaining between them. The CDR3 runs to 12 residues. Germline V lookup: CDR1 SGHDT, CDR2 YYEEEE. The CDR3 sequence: CASSSRRGTQYF. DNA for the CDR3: TGTGCCAGCAGCAGTCGCAGGGGGACCCAGTACTTC.

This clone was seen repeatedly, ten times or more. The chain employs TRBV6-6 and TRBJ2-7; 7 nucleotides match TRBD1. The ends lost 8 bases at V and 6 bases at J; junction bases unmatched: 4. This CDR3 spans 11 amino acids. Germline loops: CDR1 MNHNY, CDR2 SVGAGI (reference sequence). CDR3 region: CASHAGGEQYF. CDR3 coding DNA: TGTGCCAGCCATGCAGGGGGCGAGCAGTACTTC.

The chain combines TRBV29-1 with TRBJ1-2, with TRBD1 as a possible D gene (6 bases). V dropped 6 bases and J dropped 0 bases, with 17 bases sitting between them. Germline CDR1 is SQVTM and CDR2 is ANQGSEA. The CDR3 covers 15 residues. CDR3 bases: TGCAGCGTAACGGGACAAGTATTCTCTAACTATGGCTACACCTTC. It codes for CSVTGQVFSNYGYTF.

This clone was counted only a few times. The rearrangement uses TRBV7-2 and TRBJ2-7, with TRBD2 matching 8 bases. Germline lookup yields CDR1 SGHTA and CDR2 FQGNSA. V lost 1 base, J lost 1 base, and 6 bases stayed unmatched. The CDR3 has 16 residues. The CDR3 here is CASSLVSRGASYEQYF. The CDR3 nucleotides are TGTGCCAGCAGCTTAGTATCGCGGGGGGCATCCTACGAGCAGTACTTC.

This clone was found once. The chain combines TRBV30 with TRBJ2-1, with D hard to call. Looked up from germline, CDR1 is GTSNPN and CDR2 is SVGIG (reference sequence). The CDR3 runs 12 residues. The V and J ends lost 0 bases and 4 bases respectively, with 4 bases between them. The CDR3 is CAWSVQYNEQFF. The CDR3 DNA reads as TGTGCCTGGAGTGTACAGTACAATGAGCAGTTCTTC.

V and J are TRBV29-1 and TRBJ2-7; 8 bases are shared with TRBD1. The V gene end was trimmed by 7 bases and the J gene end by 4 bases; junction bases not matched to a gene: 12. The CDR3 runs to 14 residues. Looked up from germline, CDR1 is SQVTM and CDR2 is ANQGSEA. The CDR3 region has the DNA TGCAGCGCCCGCAGGACAGGGTCGGCGTACGAGCAGTACTTC. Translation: CSARRTGSAYEQYF.

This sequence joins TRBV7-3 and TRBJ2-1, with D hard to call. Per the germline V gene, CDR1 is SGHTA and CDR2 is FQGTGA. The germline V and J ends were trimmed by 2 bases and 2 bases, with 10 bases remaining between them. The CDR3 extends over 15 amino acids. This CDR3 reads CASSLVRAAYNEQFF. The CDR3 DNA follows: TGTGCCAGCAGCTTAGTAAGGGCCGCCTACAATGAGCAGTTCTTC.

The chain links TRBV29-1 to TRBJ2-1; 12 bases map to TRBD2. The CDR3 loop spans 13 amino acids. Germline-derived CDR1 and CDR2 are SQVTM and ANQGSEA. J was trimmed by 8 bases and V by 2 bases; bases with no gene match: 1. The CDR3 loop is CSVELAGGDEQFF. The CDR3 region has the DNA TGCAGCGTTGAACTAGCGGGGGGGGATGAGCAGTTCTTC.

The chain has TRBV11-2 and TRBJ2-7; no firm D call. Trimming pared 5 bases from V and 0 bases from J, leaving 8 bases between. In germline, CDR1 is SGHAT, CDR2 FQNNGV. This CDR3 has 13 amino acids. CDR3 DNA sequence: TGTGCCAGCAGCCCCCAGGTCTCCTACGAGCAGTACTTC. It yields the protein CASSPQVSYEQYF.

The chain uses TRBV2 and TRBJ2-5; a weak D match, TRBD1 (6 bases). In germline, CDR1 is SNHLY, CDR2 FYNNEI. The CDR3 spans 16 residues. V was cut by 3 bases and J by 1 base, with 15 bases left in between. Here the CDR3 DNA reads TGTGCCAGCAGTGAGATCAGGGGCTATGGCCAAGAGACCCAGTACTTC. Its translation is CASSEIRGYGQETQYF.

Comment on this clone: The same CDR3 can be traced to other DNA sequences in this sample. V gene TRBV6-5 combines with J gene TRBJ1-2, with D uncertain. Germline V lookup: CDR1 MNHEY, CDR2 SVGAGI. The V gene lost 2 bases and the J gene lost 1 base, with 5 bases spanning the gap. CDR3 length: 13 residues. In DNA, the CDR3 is TGTGCCAGCAGTTACGGGGTTAACTATGGCTACACCTTC. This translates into CASSYGVNYGYTF.

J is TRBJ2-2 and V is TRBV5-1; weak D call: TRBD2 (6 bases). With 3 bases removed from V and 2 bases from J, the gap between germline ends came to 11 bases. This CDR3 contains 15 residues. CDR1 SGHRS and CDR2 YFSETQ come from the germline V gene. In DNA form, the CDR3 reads TGCGCCAGCAGCTGGGGGACTCTAAACACCGGGGAGCTGTTTTTT. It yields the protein CASSWGTLNTGELFF.

CDR3 coding DNA: TGCGCCAGCAGCCAAGATACAGGGAAGGACTATGGCTACACCTTC. It yields the protein CASSQDTGKDYGYTF. The rearrangement links TRBV4-1 to TRBJ1-2; possible D gene TRBD1, 6 bases. From germline, CDR1 is MGHRA and CDR2 YSYEKL. The CDR3 contains 15 residues. Trimming cost V 0 bases and J 3 bases, with 11 bases left between them.